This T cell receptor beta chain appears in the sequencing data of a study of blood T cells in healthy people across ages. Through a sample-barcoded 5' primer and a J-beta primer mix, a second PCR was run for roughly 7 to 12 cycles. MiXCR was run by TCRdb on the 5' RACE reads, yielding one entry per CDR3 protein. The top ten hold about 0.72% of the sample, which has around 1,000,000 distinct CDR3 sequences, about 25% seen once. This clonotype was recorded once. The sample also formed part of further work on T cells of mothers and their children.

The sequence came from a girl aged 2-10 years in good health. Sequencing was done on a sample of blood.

CDR3 DNA sequence: TGCGCCAGCAGCTTGGAGCTAGCTTGGAGGGACGGGGAGCTGTTTTTT. This gives the protein CASSLELAWRDGELFF. The gene calls are TRBV5-1 and TRBJ2-2; possible D gene TRBD2, 6 bases. Germline V gene data show CDR1 as SGHRS and CDR2 as YFSETQ. The CDR3 is 16 amino acids. Trimming pared 0 bases from V and 7 bases from J, leaving 16 bases between.